These T cell receptor beta chains were read from a single sample in a study of blood T cell repertoires in COVID-19. Method: immunoSEQ multiplex PCR; TCRdb's copy keeps in-frame clones and lacks some. The sample has roughly 250,000 clones, about 85% seen once; the top ten hold around 3%. The sequenced sample was PBMCs or T cells enriched from blood (not recorded which). The receptors originated from a woman between 50 and 59 years old who had recovered from COVID-19. CDR3s include the opening cysteine and the closing phenylalanine or tryptophan. Each record gives: J gene, clone size, V gene, CDR3 protein. Rows may omit the clone size; those that give it use once, few, many or a size class.

TRBJ2-2,.,TRBV28,CASSLQLTGELFF
TRBJ1-6,.,TRBV15,CATSDGRGYNSPLHF
TRBJ1-1,once,TRBV10-3,CAIGGPGAWTEAFF
TRBJ1-5,.,TRBV28,CASRKTGGGNQPQHF
TRBJ1-1,.,TRBV5-4,CASSLGGMNTEAFF
TRBJ1-5,.,TRBV19,CASSMGRVNQPQHF
TRBJ1-5,.,TRBV7-2,CASSPQGFKDQPQHF
TRBJ1-5,.,TRBV2,CASSEARTVNQPQHF
TRBJ2-7,.,TRBV6-2/TRBV6-3,CASSFDGINEQYF
TRBJ1-1,.,TRBV19,CASSTIRGGTGNTEAFF
TRBJ1-5,.,TRBV15,CATSRDSGQPNQPQHF
TRBJ2-7,.,TRBV5-4,CASSQRERSQEQYF
TRBJ2-7,.,TRBV4-2,CASSQATGLADDEQYF
TRBJ1-1,.,TRBV10-2,CASSMATEAFF
TRBJ2-1,once,TRBV7-2,CASRIAGGRNEQFF